The 26 T cell receptor beta chains in this list originate from one sample, sequenced in a study of control samples from healthy donors and cancer patients. Using immunoSEQ multiplex PCR, the repertoire was profiled, and TCRdb retains in-frame clones only, with some absent. The sample consists of some 130,000 clones, about 94% of them appearing once. The sequenced sample was blood. The source is a man aged 30 to 45 in good health.

V gene TRBV27 combines with J gene TRBJ2-7; D is possibly TRBD1 (6 bases). The CDR3 consists of 13 residues. Between the trimmed V and J ends, which lost 4 bases and 4 bases, there was a span of 11 bases. Germline V gene data show CDR1 as MNHEY and CDR2 as SMNVEV (reference sequence). CDR3: CASSSLDRYEQYF. The CDR3 coding sequence is TGTGCCAGCAGTTCTCTCGACAGGTACGAGCAGTACTTC.

The V gene is TRBV4-1, the J gene TRBJ1-2; possible D gene TRBD1, 5 bases. The V gene lost 2 bases and the J gene lost 5 bases, with 9 bases spanning the gap. In germline, CDR1 is MGHRA, CDR2 YSYEKL. The CDR3 runs 13 residues. The CDR3 protein is CASSQIQDYGYTF. Here the CDR3 DNA reads TGCGCCAGCAGCCAAATACAGGATTATGGCTACACCTTC.

This chain joins TRBV6-5 and TRBJ2-7; D not certain. CDR3 size: 15 residues. V lost 6 bases to trimming and J lost 4 bases, with 19 bases between them. Per germline, CDR1 MNHEY and CDR2 SVGAGI. As DNA, the CDR3 is TGTGCCAGCAGGGTCAGTTCCACGAGTTCTTACGAGCAGTACTTC. It specifies CASRVSSTSSYEQYF.

The chain recombines TRBV7-9 with TRBJ2-5; 8 bases are shared with TRBD2. Germline CDR1 is SEHNR and CDR2 is FQNEAQ (reference sequence). The length of the CDR3 is 16 residues. V lost 2 bases to trimming and J lost 5 bases; unmatched junction nucleotides: 10. The CDR3 spells CASSLFPRGGRETQYF. CDR3 sequence (DNA): TGTGCCAGCAGCTTATTCCCACGGGGGGGCCGGGAGACCCAGTACTTC.

The chain is built from TRBV6-2 or TRBV6-3 and TRBJ1-6; D is unresolved. The V gene lost 2 bases and the J gene lost 7 bases, with 12 bases spanning the gap. The CDR3 has 15 amino acids. Germline V lookup: CDR1 MNHEY, CDR2 SVGEGT. Written as DNA, the CDR3 is TGTGCCAGCAGTTACGGAGCGGGTGGGAATTCACCCCTCCACTTT. As protein: CASSYGAGGNSPLHF.

This clone was observed a single time. The chain links TRBV6-1 to TRBJ2-1, with 9 bases aligning to TRBD1. Germline lookup yields CDR1 MNHNS and CDR2 SASEGT. The CDR3 runs 14 residues. Trimming removed 2 bases from V and 8 bases from J; junction bases left unmatched: 4. The CDR3 sequence is CASSEPGQGYEQFF. The DNA of the CDR3 is TGTGCCAGCAGTGAACCGGGACAGGGCTATGAGCAGTTCTTC.

The V and J genes are TRBV5-8 and TRBJ1-2; perhaps TRBD1 as D (6 bases). The CDR3 is made up of 15 amino acids. CDR1 is SGHTS and CDR2 is YDEGEE in the germline V gene. Trimming took 1 base from V and 7 from J, leaving 17 bases between them. CDR3 residues: CASSLRLGGAIGYTF. In nucleotides, the CDR3 is TGTGCCAGCAGCTTGCGTCTGGGGGGCGCGATTGGCTACACCTTC.

This rearrangement joins TRBV3-1 (or the pseudogene TRBV3-2) to TRBJ2-7; 7 bases fit TRBD2. Germline trimming cut 6 bases from V and 3 bases from J; bases unmatched to any gene: 5. The germline V gene encodes CDR1 LGHDT and CDR2 YNNKEL (reference sequence). The CDR3 length is 13 residues. The CDR3 sequence is CASRGGTNYEQYF. CDR3 nucleotide sequence: TGTGCCAGCAGGGGTGGGACTAACTACGAGCAGTACTTC.

The chain recombines TRBV6-5 with TRBJ2-1, with 7 bases identical to TRBD1. The V gene end was trimmed by 4 bases and the J gene end by 3 bases; junction bases not matched to a gene: 9. This CDR3 has 16 amino acids. From germline, CDR1 is MNHEY and CDR2 SVGAGI. The CDR3 nucleotides read TGTGCCAGCAGTTTTTCCCCGACAGGGCTCTACAATGAGCAGTTCTTC. This gives the protein CASSFSPTGLYNEQFF.

The chain links TRBV6-5 to TRBJ2-3; no clear D gene. The V gene lost 2 bases and the J gene lost 10 bases, with 7 bases spanning the gap. The germline V gene encodes CDR1 MNHEY and CDR2 SVGAGI. This CDR3 spans 11 amino acids. The CDR3 nucleotides read TGTGCCAGCAGTTACGGCCCATCGCAGTATTTT. It specifies CASSYGPSQYF.

This sequence joins TRBV10-2 and TRBJ1-4; no definite D call. CDR1 is WSHSY and CDR2 is SAAADI in the germline V gene. The length of the CDR3 is 13 residues. V lost 10 bases, J lost 1 base, and 10 bases lay in between. The CDR3 protein is CATKQRTNEKLFF. CDR3 in DNA: TGCGCCACGAAACAGCGAACTAATGAAAAACTGTTTTTT.

This sequence joins TRBV25-1 and TRBJ1-1; D remains unclear. CDR1 is MGHDK and CDR2 is SYGVNS in the germline V gene. The CDR3 runs to 13 residues. V lost 3 bases and J lost 7, with 12 bases in between. The CDR3 nucleotides are TGTGCCAGCAGTGATTCCGGCGGGGTTGAAGCTTTCTTT. This codes for CASSDSGGVEAFF.

In its sample, this clone was seen a few times. The same CDR3 is also encoded by other DNA sequences in this sample. This chain connects TRBV6-5 to TRBJ1-4; tentative D call: TRBD1 (6 bases). The CDR3 extends over 14 amino acids. Trimming cost V 9 bases and J 8 bases, with 19 bases left between them. The germline gives CDR1 MNHEY, CDR2 SVGAGI. CDR3 protein: CARSVTGLREKLFF. CDR3 bases: TGTGCCAGATCTGTGACAGGTTTAAGGGAAAAACTGTTTTTT.

As DNA, the CDR3 is TGTGCCAGCAGCTTAGCGGGACTCCACAATCAGCCCCAGCATTTT. Amino acid sequence: CASSLAGLHNQPQHF. The chain couples TRBV7-8 to TRBJ1-5, with a possible D match to TRBD1 (5 bases). The CDR3 covers 15 residues. CDR1 and CDR2 (germline): SGHVS, FQNEAQ. Trimming left V 0 bases short and J 3 bases short, with 9 bases between.

The gene calls are TRBV18 and TRBJ2-7, with TRBD1 matching 8 bases. The CDR3 is made up of 16 amino acids. CDR1 and CDR2 from the germline V gene are KGHSH and LQKENI. After removal of 2 bases from V and 1 base from J, the junction contained 7 bases not matched to a gene. The DNA of the CDR3 is TGTGCCAGCTCACCAATTGGACAGGGAGTTTCCTACGAGCAGTACTTC. This codes for CASSPIGQGVSYEQYF.

V gene TRBV5-6 combines with J gene TRBJ1-1; TRBD1 matches 8 bases. CDR3 size: 14 residues. The junction had 9 bases not matched to a gene; V was cut back by 4 bases and J by 7 bases. Per germline, CDR1 SGHDT and CDR2 YYEEEE. The CDR3 nucleotides are TGTGCCAGCAGCGACGGGACAGGTATAGGTGAAGCTTTCTTT. It encodes CASSDGTGIGEAFF.

As DNA, the CDR3 is TGTGCCAGCAGCCCAGGGGTCACTGAAGCTTTCTTT. Its translation is CASSPGVTEAFF. V gene TRBV6-6 combines with J gene TRBJ1-1; D is perhaps TRBD1 (6 bases). V was shortened by 6 bases and J by 4 bases, with 9 bases between the two germline ends. The CDR3 is made up of 12 amino acids. Germline loops: CDR1 MNHNY, CDR2 SVGAGI (reference sequence).

This clone has a single count. The chain is built from TRBV19 and TRBJ2-7; TRBD2 might be the D (5 bases). Germline CDR1 reads LNHDA; CDR2 reads SQIVND (reference sequence). The CDR3 loop spans 12 amino acids. V gave up 5 bases and J gave up 3 bases, with 8 bases separating them. The CDR3 loop reads CASSSGNYEQYF. The DNA of the CDR3 is TGTGCCAGTAGTTCCGGGAACTACGAGCAGTACTTC.

The chain carries TRBV27 and TRBJ1-2, with D possibly TRBD1 on 5 matching bases. This CDR3 has 16 residues. V shed 0 bases and J shed 0 bases, with 11 bases lying between them. The germline gives CDR1 MNHEY, CDR2 SMNVEV (reference sequence). The DNA of the CDR3 is TGTGCCAGCAGTTTATCGCCCGTGGGGGCTAACTATGGCTACACCTTC. Translated: CASSLSPVGANYGYTF.

This chain connects TRBV21-1 to TRBJ2-1. TRBV21-1 is assigned pseudogene status. There are 15 residues in the CDR3. CDR3 nucleotide sequence: TGTGCCAGCAGCAAAGCCCCCGACGGTTACAATGAGCAGTTCTTC. Protein: CASSKAPDGYNEQFF.

The J gene is TRBJ1-4, the V gene TRBV3-1 (or the pseudogene TRBV3-2); 9 bases align to TRBD1. Germline-derived CDR1 and CDR2 are LGHDT and YNNKEL (reference sequence). J was trimmed by 11 bases and V by 0 bases; bases with no gene match: 1. This CDR3 spans 13 amino acids. The CDR3 bases are TGTGCCAGCAGCCAAGAGACAGGGGGTAAACTGTTTTTT. Translated, it gives CASSQETGGKLFF.

The chain recombines TRBV24-1 with TRBJ2-1; the match to TRBD1 covers 8 bases. The germline CDR1 and CDR2 sequences are KGHDR and SFDVKD. V trimming: 5 bases; J trimming: 5 bases; junction bases outside the gene matches: 7. This CDR3 contains 15 residues. The CDR3 DNA is TGTGCCACCAGTGGTCAGGGGGCGCGCAACAATGAGCAGTTCTTC. Translation: CATSGQGARNNEQFF.

V is TRBV5-5 and J is TRBJ1-4; 9 nucleotides agree with TRBD1. This CDR3 is built from 15 residues. V gave up 4 bases and J gave up 3 bases; unmatched junction bases: 4. From germline, CDR1 is SGHKS and CDR2 YYEKEE (reference sequence). This chain's CDR3 is CASSRRTGANEKLFF. CDR3 coding DNA: TGTGCCAGCAGCCGCCGGACAGGGGCTAATGAAAAACTGTTTTTT.

The gene calls are TRBV10-3 and TRBJ1-2; 9 bases line up with TRBD1. Germline CDR1 reads ENHRY; CDR2 reads SYGVKD. This CDR3 spans 13 amino acids. Trimming cost V 10 bases and J 7 bases; bases outside gene matches: 10. The CDR3 loop reads CASRDREMGGYTF. CDR3 DNA: TGTGCCAGCAGGGACAGGGAGATGGGTGGCTACACCTTC.

This sequence joins TRBV4-1 and TRBJ1-1; D is uncertain. This CDR3 is built from 12 residues. Trimming took 1 base from V and 7 from J, leaving 7 bases between them. The germline V gene has CDR1 MGHRA and CDR2 YSYEKL. The CDR3: CASSQGNNEAFF. CDR3 DNA: TGCGCCAGCAGCCAAGGAAATAATGAAGCTTTCTTT.

This clone has a single count. The chain joins TRBV30 to TRBJ1-1, with unresolved D. Germline V gene lookup returns CDR1 GTSNPN and CDR2 SVGIG (reference sequence). This CDR3 has 13 residues. Trimming took 0 bases from V and 6 from J, leaving 11 bases between them. CDR3 nucleotides: TGTGCCTGGAGTGTATCCAGGACGTCTGAAGCTTTCTTT. Its translation is CAWSVSRTSEAFF. Together with reference TRBV30 and TRBJ1-1, the CDR3 gives the full variable domain: SQTIHQWPATLVQPVGSPLSLECTVEGTSNPNLYWYRQAAGRGLQLLFYSVGIGQISSEVPQNLSASRPQDRQFILSSKKLLLSDSGFYLCAWSVSRTSEAFFGQGTRLTVV.